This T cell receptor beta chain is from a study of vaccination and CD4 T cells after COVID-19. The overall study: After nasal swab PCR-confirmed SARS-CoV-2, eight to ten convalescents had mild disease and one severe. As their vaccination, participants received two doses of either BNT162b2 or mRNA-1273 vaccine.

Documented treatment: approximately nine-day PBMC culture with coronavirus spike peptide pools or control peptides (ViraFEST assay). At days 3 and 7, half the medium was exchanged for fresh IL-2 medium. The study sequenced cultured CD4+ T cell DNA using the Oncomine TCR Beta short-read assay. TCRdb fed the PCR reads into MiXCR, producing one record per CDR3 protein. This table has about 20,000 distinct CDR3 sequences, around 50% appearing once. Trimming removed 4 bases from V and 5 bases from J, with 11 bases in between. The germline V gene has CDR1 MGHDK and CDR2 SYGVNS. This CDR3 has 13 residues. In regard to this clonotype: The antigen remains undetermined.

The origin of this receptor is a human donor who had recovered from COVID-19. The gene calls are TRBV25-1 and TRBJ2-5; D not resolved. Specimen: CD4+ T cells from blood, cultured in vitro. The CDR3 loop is CASSGLAWETQYF. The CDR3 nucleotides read TGTGCCAGCAGTGGCCTGGCCTGGGAGACCCAGTACTTC.